This T cell receptor (beta chain) was captured in a study of cytomegalovirus exposure and HLA in healthy donors. Overall study context: Caucasian-associated ancestry cluster membership applied to about 80% of approximately 420 genotyped donors. General observations from the study: The presence/absence work took it that sequencing depth was about the same across donors. V- and J-gene trimming of TCR beta was linked (in a later analysis) to a missense DCLRE1C variant. The authors considered a cluster of highly shared sequence variants likely to be a sequencing artifact.

This clone was picked up a small number of times. The antigen remains undetermined. The CDR3 contains 14 residues. Trimming took 1 base from V and 4 from J; bases not matched to a gene: 1. Per germline, CDR1 SGHVS and CDR2 FNYEAQ. The study ran its PCR with 60 Vbeta and 13 Jbeta primers. Profiling relied on immunoSEQ multiplex PCR, and the TCRdb table lists in-frame clones only, not all of them. The table records under 150,000 clones, 82% of them present only once. This TCR derives from a male donor in good health and CMV-seronegative. The rearrangement joins TRBV7-6 to TRBJ2-5; TRBD2 aligns across 9 bases. Sequencing was done on a sample of PBMCs. The CDR3 coding sequence is TGTGCCAGCAGCTTAGATAGCGGGAGAGAGACCCAGTACTTC. Its translation: CASSLDSGRETQYF.